The 14 T cell receptor beta chains below were found in one sample sequenced in a study of T cell repertoires in cytomegalovirus infection. Via MiXCR, TCRdb re-called the reads, giving one row per CDR3 protein. The table shows roughly 200,000 distinct CDR3 sequences, with roughly 15% occurring only once. Sequencing was carried out using CD8+ T cells from PBMCs. Receptors originate from a human donor in good health (CMV status not recorded). Some clones in this sample may be carry-over from other donors' samples.

The chain links TRBV6-2 or TRBV6-3 to TRBJ2-7; TRBD1 matches 7 bases. Trimming removed 4 bases from V and 0 bases from J; junction bases left unmatched: 6. This CDR3 contains 15 residues. Germline CDR1 reads MNHEY; CDR2 reads SVGEGT. CDR3: CASSFSTGSSYEQYF. Here the CDR3 DNA reads TGTGCCAGCAGTTTTTCGACAGGGAGCTCCTACGAGCAGTACTTC.

V is TRBV28 and J is TRBJ1-5; D gene uncertain. V lost 9 bases, J lost 7 bases, and 19 bases lay in between. This CDR3 has 14 amino acids. The V gene's germline CDR1 is MDHEN and CDR2 SYDVKM. For the CDR3, the DNA is TGTGCCAGTTTAGGGCAGTGGGCGAAACAGCCCCAGCATTTT. Protein product: CASLGQWAKQPQHF.

The chain couples TRBV27 to TRBJ2-7; TRBD1 might be the D (6 bases). V lost 8 bases and J 1 base, leaving 9 bases between the germline ends. There are 12 residues in the CDR3. The germline gives CDR1 MNHEY, CDR2 SMNVEV (reference sequence). CDR3 sequence (DNA): TGTGCCAGCTGGGACACTTCCTACGAGCAGTACTTC. This encodes CASWDTSYEQYF.

This clonotype showed up just a few times. This rearrangement joins TRBV29-1 to TRBJ2-7; 9 bases line up with TRBD1. Germline V lookup: CDR1 SQVTM, CDR2 ANQGSEA. V was clipped by 7 bases and J by 3 bases; unmatched bases: 10. The CDR3 loop spans 14 amino acids. The CDR3 coding sequence is TGCAGCGCTAAGGACAGGGGATCCGTCTACGAGCAGTACTTC. Translating it yields CSAKDRGSVYEQYF.

The chain links TRBV6-8 to TRBJ2-2; D unclear. Germline lookup yields CDR1 MNHGY and CDR2 SAAAGT. There are 13 residues in the CDR3. Trimming took 0 bases from V and 5 from J, leaving 4 bases between them. The CDR3, as DNA: TGTGCCAGCAGTTACTCGACAACCGGGGAGCTGTTTTTT. It encodes CASSYSTTGELFF.

In this sample, this clonotype turned up a few times. The genes are TRBV29-1 and TRBJ1-2; D is possibly TRBD1 (6 bases). The CDR3 extends over 13 amino acids. Germline CDR1 is SQVTM and CDR2 is ANQGSEA. V lost 5 bases and J 0 bases, leaving 10 bases between the germline ends. CDR3 amino acids: CSVQGPTNYGYTF. The CDR3 nucleotides read TGCAGCGTTCAGGGGCCGACTAACTATGGCTACACCTTC.

J is TRBJ1-5 and V is TRBV6-1; the D gene is possibly TRBD1 (6 bases). Between the trimmed V and J ends, which lost 7 bases and 5 bases, there was a span of 21 bases. Germline values: CDR1 MNHNS, CDR2 SASEGT. This CDR3 is built from 16 residues. The CDR3 sequence is CASTQSAEGVDQPQHF. For the CDR3, the DNA is TGTGCCAGCACCCAATCCGCGGAGGGGGTCGATCAGCCCCAGCATTTT.

This chain connects TRBV7-6 to TRBJ2-7; TRBD2 aligns across 16 bases. The trim removed 1 base at V and 5 bases at J, leaving 11 bases unmatched. This CDR3 is 19 amino acids long. In germline, CDR1 is SGHVS, CDR2 FNYEAQ. The CDR3: CASSLGTGTSGGAVNEQYF. CDR3 DNA sequence: TGTGCCAGCAGCTTAGGCACCGGGACTAGCGGGGGGGCCGTCAACGAGCAGTACTTC.

This clonotype has a count of ten or more. One end of the junction does not line up with germline, which may come from a read error. The chain joins TRBV7-6 to TRBJ2-1; D possibly corresponds to TRBD1 (6 bases). CDR3 size: 16 residues. In germline, CDR1 is SGHVS, CDR2 FNYEAQ. The CDR3 here is CASSLERGGSYNEQFF. CDR3 sequence (DNA): TGTGCCAGCAGTTTAGAGCGAGGGGGCTCCTACAATGAGCAGTTCTTC.

The V call is TRBV4-1, the J call TRBJ1-1; D not certain. Germline V gene lookup returns CDR1 MGHRA and CDR2 YSYEKL. Deletions cut 0 bases from V and 5 bases from J, with 10 bases between. This CDR3 is 14 amino acids long. CDR3 in DNA: TGCGCCAGCAGCCAAGAAGCCAGTTTGACTGAAGCTTTCTTT. This encodes CASSQEASLTEAFF.

With regard to this clonotype: One junction end does not reproduce the germline sequence, and a read error may be involved. V is TRBV2 and J is TRBJ2-7, with 7 bases matching TRBD1. The germline V gene has CDR1 SNHLY and CDR2 FYNNEI. The CDR3 is 15 amino acids. DNA of the CDR3: TGTGCCTGCAGATCCGGGACAGATGTACCCTACGAGCAGTACTTC. It yields the protein CACRSGTDVPYEQYF. Full variable domain (remainder filled in from reference TRBV2 and TRBJ2-7): EPEVTQTPSHQVTQMGQEVILRCVPISNHLYFYWYRQILGQKVEFLVSFYNNEISEKSEIFDDQFSVERPDGSNFTLKIRSTKLEDSAMYFCACRSGTDVPYEQYFGPGTRLTVT.

The chain links TRBV5-5 to TRBJ2-1, with 11 bases lining up with TRBD2. The CDR3 consists of 17 residues. Losses at the gene ends were 7 bases for V and 1 base for J; bases not matched to a gene: 10. CDR1 and CDR2 (germline): SGHKS, YYEKEE (reference sequence). The CDR3 region is CASCLSSGGASYNEQFF. The CDR3, as DNA: TGTGCCAGCTGCCTAAGTAGCGGGGGGGCTTCCTACAATGAGCAGTTCTTC.

The chain joins TRBV6-6 to TRBJ2-2; 9 nucleotides line up with TRBD1. Losses at the gene ends were 6 bases for V and 0 bases for J; bases not matched to a gene: 5. The CDR3 consists of 16 residues. Looked up from germline, CDR1 is MNHNY and CDR2 is SVGAGI (reference sequence). CDR3: CASRSQGAPNTGELFF. In DNA form, the CDR3 reads TGTGCCAGCAGATCACAGGGGGCGCCGAACACCGGGGAGCTGTTTTTT.

The CDR3 nucleotides read TGTGCCAGCAGCGGACGATATCCGGATGGCTACACCTTC. Amino acids: CASSGRYPDGYTF. The rearrangement links TRBV7-9 to TRBJ1-2; no clear D gene. This CDR3 contains 13 residues. Germline-derived CDR1 and CDR2 are SEHNR and FQNEAQ (reference sequence). The V end was cut by 5 bases, the J end by 6 bases, with 13 bases between.